This paragraph covers one T cell receptor (beta chain) sequence. Documented treatment: oral pan-JAK inhibitor, 5-10 mg twice daily. Specimens obtained from alopecia areata patients comprised lesional scalp punch biopsies and peripheral blood. Separation by sorting yielded CD4+ and CD8+ T cells from PBMCs. This specimen belongs to a study of CD8+ T cells in alopecia areata. Extracted RNA was reverse transcribed, and the resulting cDNA served as sequencing template. Data came from immunoSEQ multiplex PCR; TCRdb stores just in-frame clones and leaves some out. The repertoire has roughly 100,000 clones, around 86% of them found once; the top ten carry around 10%. This clonotype was obtained from a human donor with alopecia areata. The material was CD8+ T cells sorted from blood, obtained between weeks 30 and 35, from a patient treated with tofacitinib.

CDR3 region: CASGRGAREKLFF. The CDR3 nucleotides read TGTGCCAGCGGACGGGGGGCGCGTGAAAAACTGTTTTTT. The V call is TRBV27, the J call TRBJ1-4, with D possibly TRBD1 on 6 matching bases. The germline V gene has CDR1 MNHEY and CDR2 SMNVEV (reference sequence). V shed 8 bases and J shed 7 bases, with 14 bases lying between them. CDR3 length equals 13 residues.